This T cell receptor (beta chain) is from a study of early T cells in non-severe SARS-CoV-2 infection. At the level of the study: Sequencing used unsorted whole-blood bulk RNA, so chains lack pairing. Study-level findings and limits: VDJdb matching, biased toward anti-spike CD8 responses, missed private and CD4 specificities.

This clonotype was counted ten times or more. Its specificity is not known. In germline, CDR1 is SGHNT, CDR2 YENEEA. This CDR3 spans 14 amino acids. The V and J ends lost 0 bases and 6 bases respectively, with 8 bases between them. Each single cDNA molecule received a unique molecular identifier. One entry per CDR3 protein results from TCRdb running MiXCR on the 5' RACE reads. Among some 71,000 distinct CDR3 sequences listed, roughly 10% were seen once. Sequences were obtained from whole blood. This chain joins TRBV11-3 and TRBJ2-2; D remains ambiguous. The receptor was isolated from an adult who was a healthcare worker with PCR-confirmed SARS-CoV-2 infection or an uninfected control (not recorded which). The DNA for the CDR3 is TGTGCCAGCAGCTTAGAAGGGCTCGCCGGGGAGCTGTTTTTT. It codes for CASSLEGLAGELFF.